The present TCR beta chain was sequenced within a study of OX40 agonist ivuxolimab in advanced cancers. Study findings and constraints: Both CD4+ and CD8+ T cell populations in blood had undergone clonal expansion by week 6 at 0.1 to 3.0 mg/kg. In a subset of nonresponders, normalized T-cell clonal expansion was also low.

V lost 0 bases and J lost 4, with 16 bases in between. Per germline, CDR1 LGHNA and CDR2 YNFKEQ. The CDR3 has 17 amino acids. Of note for this clone: Its cognate antigen is unknown.

Clones were read by immunoSEQ multiplex PCR, and TCRdb kept only the in-frame ones, dropping some. The table records just under 60,000 clones, around 93% of them present only once. The chain is built from TRBV4-2 and TRBJ1-5; tentatively, D is TRBD1 (6 bases). The sample here was CD4+ or CD8+ T cells sorted from blood, taken in a trial of the OX40 agonist ivuxolimab. This sequence originates from an adult with an advanced solid tumor such as melanoma, head and neck, liver or kidney cancer. CDR3 in amino acids: CASSQETGQGANQPQHF. The CDR3, as DNA: TGTGCCAGCAGCCAAGAAACGGGACAAGGGGCGAATCAGCCCCAGCATTTT.